The 32 T cell receptor beta chains given below trace back to one sample, sequenced in a study of shared clonotypes between healthy human individuals. Assay used: immunoSEQ multiplex PCR; TCRdb lists only in-frame clones, some missing. The sample includes approximately 1.5 million clones, 98% to 99% seen only once; the top ten take 0.36%. Sequenced: naive CD4+ T cells sorted from blood. Subset of the sample: CD45RA+ positively selected. The receptors here all came from a man aged 25-45 years in good health.

The V call is TRBV7-9, the J call TRBJ1-2; D is unclear. The germline gives CDR1 SEHNR, CDR2 FQNEAQ (reference sequence). The V end was cut by 5 bases, the J end by 8 bases, with 12 bases between. The CDR3 totals 12 residues. CDR3 in DNA: TGTGCCAGCAGCCCTGGCTGGCTGGGCTACACCTTC. Translation gives CASSPGWLGYTF.

The chain employs TRBV6-5 and TRBJ2-7; tentative D call: TRBD2 (6 bases). Germline-derived CDR1 and CDR2 are MNHEY and SVGAGI. This CDR3 region has 11 residues. V was clipped by 5 bases and J by 10 bases, with 12 bases between them. The CDR3 reads CASSDLASQYF. CDR3 in DNA: TGTGCCAGCAGTGACCTAGCGTCTCAGTACTTC.

The chain carries TRBV30 and TRBJ1-2; no definite D call. The CDR3 spans 14 residues. V lost 4 bases, J lost 2 bases, and 14 bases lay in between. Germline V gene data show CDR1 as GTSNPN and CDR2 as SVGIG (reference sequence). CDR3 loop: CAWKRDTRNYGYTF. CDR3 DNA sequence: TGTGCCTGGAAACGGGATACCAGAAACTATGGCTACACCTTC.

Notes on this clone: The same CDR3 is also encoded by other DNA sequences in this sample. The CDR3 sequence is CASSLGQGRTYEQYF. In DNA form, the CDR3 reads TGCGCCAGCAGCTTGGGACAGGGTAGGACCTACGAGCAGTACTTC. V and J are TRBV5-1 and TRBJ2-7, with 7 nucleotides matching TRBD1. This CDR3 contains 15 residues. The junction had 5 bases not matched to a gene; V was cut back by 0 bases and J by 2 bases. Germline CDR1 and CDR2: SGHRS and YFSETQ.

The chain is built from TRBV11-2 and TRBJ2-2; the match to TRBD2 covers 11 bases. There are 18 residues in the CDR3. Germline lookup yields CDR1 SGHAT and CDR2 FQNNGV. Trimming cost V 3 bases and J 5 bases; bases outside gene matches: 11. In nucleotides, the CDR3 is TGTGCCAGCAGCTTCATCCGGTTCCCTAGCGGGAGGACCGGGGAGCTGTTTTTT. Protein product: CASSFIRFPSGRTGELFF.

The chain uses TRBV5-1 and TRBJ2-5; D gene ambiguous. The CDR3 length is 11 residues. Trimming left V 3 bases short and J 7 bases short, with 7 bases between. Per germline, CDR1 SGHRS and CDR2 YFSETQ. DNA of the CDR3: TGCGCCAGCAGCTATTCATCGACCCAGTACTTC. This codes for CASSYSSTQYF.

V is TRBV11-2 and J is TRBJ2-7, with 7 bases fitting TRBD2. The CDR3 runs to 15 residues. The germline gives CDR1 SGHAT, CDR2 FQNNGV. The trim removed 5 bases at V and 2 bases at J, leaving 9 bases unmatched. The CDR3 coding sequence is TGTGCCAGCAGCATCATACTAGCGACGACCTACGAGCAGTACTTC. Translating it yields CASSIILATTYEQYF.

The rearrangement joins TRBV2 to TRBJ2-5, with 12 bases fitting TRBD1. Trimming at V came to 4 bases and at J to 2 bases, leaving 8 bases not matched to a gene. The CDR3 loop spans 17 amino acids. From germline, CDR1 is SNHLY and CDR2 FYNNEI. The CDR3 DNA follows: TGTGCCAGCAGTGGGGACAGGGGGCCCCTGGTACAAGAGACCCAGTACTTC. It is translated as CASSGDRGPLVQETQYF.

The chain joins TRBV9 to TRBJ2-1; 7 bases are shared with TRBD1. Germline-derived CDR1 and CDR2 are SGDLS and YYNGEE. The CDR3 spans 17 residues. J lost 6 bases, V lost 4 bases, and 16 bases had no gene match. CDR3 nucleotides: TGTGCCAGCAGCTTTACCCAAACCGGGACAGCGAGCAATGAGCAGTTCTTC. It encodes CASSFTQTGTASNEQFF.

This rearrangement joins TRBV5-1 to TRBJ2-1; the match to TRBD1 covers 7 bases. J gave up 4 bases and V 3 bases, and 7 bases lay outside the gene matches. This CDR3 is 15 amino acids long. The V gene's germline CDR1 is SGHRS and CDR2 YFSETQ. The CDR3 here is CASSSRDSGYNEQFF. The CDR3 DNA is TGCGCCAGCAGCTCCCGGGACAGCGGTTACAATGAGCAGTTCTTC.

With respect to this clone: The same CDR3 arises from other DNA sequences in this sample as well. The genes are TRBV6-6 and TRBJ2-1; D is undetermined. The ends were cut back, 2 bases at V and 5 bases at J, with 7 bases in the middle. Germline V gene data show CDR1 as MNHNY and CDR2 as SVGAGI (reference sequence). The CDR3 consists of 13 residues. The CDR3 loop is CASSYSRDNEQFF. The CDR3 coding sequence is TGTGCCAGCAGTTACAGCAGAGACAATGAGCAGTTCTTC.

CDR3: CASSPSGRTVNEQFF. Here the CDR3 DNA reads TGTGCCAGCAGTCCTAGCGGGAGGACGGTTAATGAGCAGTTCTTC. The chain joins TRBV6-5 to TRBJ2-1; 11 bases agree with TRBD2. The V gene end was trimmed by 5 bases and the J gene end by 7 bases; junction bases not matched to a gene: 7. The germline V gene has CDR1 MNHEY and CDR2 SVGAGI. CDR3 length: 15 residues.

In its sample, this clone was seen once. The rearrangement joins TRBV15 to TRBJ1-5, with D tentatively TRBD1 (5 bases). This CDR3 contains 17 residues. V was trimmed by 3 bases and J by 4 bases, leaving 19 bases between them. From germline, CDR1 is LNHNV and CDR2 YYDKDF (reference sequence). CDR3 in DNA: TGTGCCACCAGCAGTGAATCCCGAATGAGGGGTAATCAGCCCCAGCATTTT. Protein sequence: CATSSESRMRGNQPQHF.

The chain is built from TRBV25-1 and TRBJ1-4; TRBD1 agrees at 9 bases. The CDR3 loop spans 15 amino acids. CDR1 is MGHDK, CDR2 SYGVNS, per germline. The V gene end was trimmed by 6 bases and the J gene end by 6 bases; junction bases not matched to a gene: 8. The CDR3 is CASSRGQGPYEKLFF. CDR3 DNA: TGTGCCAGCAGCCGAGGACAGGGGCCATATGAAAAACTGTTTTTT.

The V gene is TRBV19, the J gene TRBJ1-4; D might be TRBD1 (5 bases). With 4 bases removed from V and 5 bases from J, the gap between germline ends came to 11 bases. The CDR3 is 14 amino acids. In germline, CDR1 is LNHDA, CDR2 SQIVND (reference sequence). CDR3 sequence reads: CASSTGTVNEKLFF. The DNA for the CDR3 is TGTGCCAGTAGTACCGGGACGGTGAATGAAAAACTGTTTTTT.

The V and J genes are TRBV28 and TRBJ2-7; 7 nucleotides line up with TRBD1. Germline V gene data show CDR1 as MDHEN and CDR2 as SYDVKM. CDR3 length equals 15 residues. V lost 2 bases, J lost 0 bases, and 4 bases stayed unmatched. In DNA form, the CDR3 reads TGTGCCAGCAGTTTACTAGGGGGCTCCTCCTACGAGCAGTACTTC. This codes for CASSLLGGSSYEQYF.

The chain couples TRBV19 to TRBJ1-1; the D gene is possibly TRBD1 (6 bases). Deletions cut 4 bases from V and 3 bases from J, with 9 bases between. Germline V lookup: CDR1 LNHDA, CDR2 SQIVND (reference sequence). The CDR3 spans 13 residues. The CDR3 region has the DNA TGTGCCAGTAGTAGTAGGGGGGACACTGAAGCTTTCTTT. Its translation: CASSSRGDTEAFF.

This chain joins TRBV5-5 and TRBJ1-5; D is possibly TRBD1 (5 bases). This CDR3 is built from 18 residues. V gave up 0 bases and J gave up 5 bases, with 21 bases separating them. In germline, CDR1 is SGHKS, CDR2 YYEKEE (reference sequence). The CDR3 sequence: CASSLGVAGWKSDQPQHF. The CDR3 nucleotides are TGTGCCAGCAGCTTGGGGGTGGCAGGGTGGAAATCCGATCAGCCCCAGCATTTT.

V is TRBV19 and J is TRBJ2-7; TRBD1 matches at 7 bases. V lost 5 bases, J lost 0 bases, and 7 bases stayed unmatched. The V gene's germline CDR1 is LNHDA and CDR2 SQIVND (reference sequence). This CDR3 is built from 15 residues. CDR3 loop: CASSFPTGLSYEQYF. CDR3 bases: TGTGCCAGTAGTTTTCCGACAGGGCTCTCCTACGAGCAGTACTTC.

The V gene is TRBV10-1, the J gene TRBJ2-3; a weak D match, TRBD1 (5 bases). CDR1 and CDR2 from the germline V gene are WNHNN and SYGVQD (reference sequence). Trimming pared 4 bases from V and 1 base from J, leaving 15 bases between. The CDR3 loop spans 16 amino acids. The CDR3 reads CASSVSAGFGTDTQYF. CDR3 DNA sequence: TGCGCCAGCAGTGTTTCGGCAGGGTTTGGCACAGATACGCAGTATTTT.

The chain combines TRBV27 with TRBJ2-7; D perhaps matches TRBD1 (5 bases). The V gene lost 0 bases and the J gene lost 7 bases, with 16 bases spanning the gap. The CDR3 covers 15 residues. From germline, CDR1 is MNHEY and CDR2 SMNVEV (reference sequence). The CDR3: CASSLSGVSLGEQYF. Written as DNA, the CDR3 is TGTGCCAGCAGTTTATCAGGGGTGTCACTGGGAGAGCAGTACTTC.

The gene calls are TRBV5-1 and TRBJ2-1, with D perhaps given as TRBD1 or TRBD2 (6 bases each). Germline lookup yields CDR1 SGHRS and CDR2 YFSETQ. This CDR3 has 14 residues. V was shortened by 4 bases and J by 8 bases, with 16 bases between the two germline ends. The CDR3 DNA follows: TGCGCCAGCAGCGCACAGGGTCCTAGCGATGAGCAGTTCTTC. It codes for CASSAQGPSDEQFF.

This rearrangement joins TRBV2 to TRBJ1-1; the D is unclear. Germline V gene sequence: CDR1 SNHLY, CDR2 FYNNEI. This CDR3 is built from 13 residues. The ends were cut back, 2 bases at V and 1 base at J, with 5 bases in the middle. CDR3: CASSEQANTEAFF. CDR3 DNA: TGTGCCAGCAGTGAACAGGCGAACACTGAAGCTTTCTTT.

In its sample, this clone was seen once. The V and J genes are TRBV6-5 and TRBJ1-5; D uncertain. This CDR3 region has 14 residues. The V and J ends lost 6 bases and 0 bases respectively, with 9 bases between them. From germline, CDR1 is MNHEY and CDR2 SVGAGI. Here the CDR3 DNA reads TGTGCCAGCAGAAGCGGTTATAGCAATCAGCCCCAGCATTTT. It is translated as CASRSGYSNQPQHF.

The CDR3: CASSLLMREGRYEQYF. The CDR3 DNA reads TGTGCCAGCAGTTTATTAATGCGGGAGGGCCGGTACGAGCAGTACTTC. The gene calls are TRBV28 and TRBJ2-7; 9 bases map to TRBD2. Germline trimming cut 1 base from V and 4 bases from J; bases unmatched to any gene: 8. The CDR3 extends over 16 amino acids. Per germline, CDR1 MDHEN and CDR2 SYDVKM.

This chain uses TRBV7-2 with TRBJ1-5, with D perhaps matching TRBD1 (5 bases). The ends were cut back, 1 base at V and 5 bases at J, with 9 bases in the middle. From germline, CDR1 is SGHTA and CDR2 FQGNSA. The CDR3 length is 14 residues. As DNA, the CDR3 is TGTGCCAGCAGCTTAGACAGGAGGCATCAGCCCCAGCATTTT. This gives the protein CASSLDRRHQPQHF.

The rearrangement joins TRBV5-1 to TRBJ2-7; possible D gene TRBD2, 5 bases. Per germline, CDR1 SGHRS and CDR2 YFSETQ. This CDR3 has 14 amino acids. V lost 2 bases and J lost 3, with 12 bases in between. CDR3 DNA: TGCGCCAGCAGCTTCGGAGGAAGCGACTACGAGCAGTACTTC. Translating gives CASSFGGSDYEQYF.

The gene calls are TRBV30 and TRBJ1-1; D remains ambiguous. V dropped 0 bases and J dropped 6 bases, with 11 bases sitting between them. There are 13 residues in the CDR3. CDR1 is GTSNPN and CDR2 is SVGIG in the germline V gene (reference sequence). The CDR3 region has the DNA TGTGCCTGGAGTGTACTGGGTCCTCCTGAAGCTTTCTTT. It translates to CAWSVLGPPEAFF.

V usage is TRBV2 and J usage is TRBJ2-3, with 8 bases aligning to TRBD2. This CDR3 contains 15 residues. Germline assignment: CDR1 SNHLY and CDR2 FYNNEI. Trimming took 3 bases from V and 3 from J; bases not matched to a gene: 5. The CDR3 nucleotides read TGTGCCAGCAGTGAGATAAGCGGGAGTACAGATACGCAGTATTTT. Translating gives CASSEISGSTDTQYF.

The J gene is TRBJ2-5, the V gene TRBV9; 8 positions agree with TRBD2. This CDR3 is 14 amino acids long. Unmatched junction bases numbered 3, after V lost 0 bases and J lost 5 bases. CDR1 is SGDLS and CDR2 is YYNGEE in the germline V gene. The CDR3: CASSVGGLEETQYF. CDR3 sequence (DNA): TGTGCCAGCAGCGTAGGGGGACTAGAGGAGACCCAGTACTTC.

V and J are TRBV5-4 and TRBJ1-2; the match to TRBD1 covers 7 bases. V was pared by 0 bases and J by 5 bases, with 10 bases of the junction left unmatched. The length of the CDR3 is 16 residues. The germline CDR1 and CDR2 sequences are SGHNT and YYREEE (reference sequence). The chain's CDR3 is CASSLGGGDRSYGYTF. The CDR3 coding sequence is TGTGCCAGCAGCTTGGGGGGTGGGGACAGATCTTATGGCTACACCTTC. Looking up the rest from reference TRBV5-4 and TRBJ1-2 gives the full variable domain: ETGVTQSPTHLIKTRGQQVTLRCSSQSGHNTVSWYQQALGQGPQFIFQYYREEENGRGNFPPRFSGLQFPNYSSELNVNALELDDSALYLCASSLGGGDRSYGYTFGSGTRLTVV.

The J gene is TRBJ2-5, the V gene TRBV5-1; 13 bases fit TRBD2. Trimming cost V 3 bases and J 4 bases; bases outside gene matches: 3. CDR1 and CDR2 from the germline V gene are SGHRS and YFSETQ. This CDR3 has 15 residues. The chain's CDR3 is CASSSGLAGRETQYF. CDR3 DNA sequence: TGCGCCAGCAGCTCGGGACTAGCGGGAAGAGAGACCCAGTACTTC.